The clone carrying this T cell receptor beta chain was seen ten or more times. The target antigen is unknown. This record belongs to a study of T cells in Graves' hyperthyroidism and ophthalmopathy. Study outcomes and limitations: Blood also carried most thyroid clonotypes expanded above 0.001. A 13 V-J signature model discriminated ophthalmopathy versus stable hyperthyroidism.

Germline V gene sequence: CDR1 MNHNS, CDR2 SASEGT. The J segment lost 3 bases and the V segment lost 5 bases, leaving 9 bases of the junction unmatched. The CDR3 is 17 amino acids. PBMCs stemmed from less than 13 ml fresh peripheral blood. TCR beta CDR3 sequences were amplified from RNA transcripts. The TCR CDR3 first-round RT-PCR relied on the HTBI primer set. MiXCR, applied by TCRdb to the multiplex PCR reads, yields one record per CDR3 protein. The sample includes under 350,000 distinct CDR3 sequences, roughly 23% of them seen just once. What was sequenced was blood. The source of this sequence is a woman in her fifties or sixties with Graves' hyperthyroidism. V gene TRBV6-1 combines with J gene TRBJ2-7; 14 bases are shared with TRBD2. Written as DNA, the CDR3 is TGTGCCAGCAGTAGAGGCAGGGGACTAGCGGGAGTCTACGAGCAGTACTTC. Translating it yields CASSRGRGLAGVYEQYF.